One T cell receptor (beta chain) is described in this entry. Antigen: not known. The data originate from a study of T cell responses to AZD1222 COVID-19 vaccine. Study-wide findings and caveats: Among the donors, most were white British and more were female, and clonal diversity was possibly underestimated. Increases in Spike-specific TCR breadth and depth were seen after two AZD1222 doses. Repertoire sampling was restricted to post-peak T cell response timepoints.

The table came from immunoSEQ multiplex PCR; TCRdb's copy has only in-frame clones and leaves some out. The sample carries some 150,000 clones, approximately 88% recorded once. The CDR3 sequence is 16 residues long. CDR1 and CDR2 from the germline V gene are SGDLS and YYNGEE. V lost 0 bases and J 0 bases, leaving 11 bases between the germline ends. The specimen comprised peripheral blood, sampled on day 0 of AZD1222 vaccination. The V and J genes are TRBV9 and TRBJ2-3, with D possibly TRBD2 on 5 matching bases. The origin of this receptor is an adult in good health. The chain's CDR3 is CASSVDGGGSTDTQYF. The CDR3 nucleotides read TGTGCCAGCAGCGTAGACGGAGGCGGGAGCACAGATACGCAGTATTTT.